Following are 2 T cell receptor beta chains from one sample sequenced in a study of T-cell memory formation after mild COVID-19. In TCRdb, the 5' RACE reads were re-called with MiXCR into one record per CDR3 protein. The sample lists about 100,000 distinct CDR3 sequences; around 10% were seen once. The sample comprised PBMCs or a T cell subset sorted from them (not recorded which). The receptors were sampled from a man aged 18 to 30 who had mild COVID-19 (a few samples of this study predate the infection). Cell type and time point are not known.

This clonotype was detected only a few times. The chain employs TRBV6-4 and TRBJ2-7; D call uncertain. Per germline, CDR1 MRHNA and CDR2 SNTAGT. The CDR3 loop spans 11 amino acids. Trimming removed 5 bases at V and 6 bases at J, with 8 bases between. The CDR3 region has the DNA TGTGCCAGCAGTCCCCCCGCCGAGCAGTACGTC. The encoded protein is CASSPPAEQYV.

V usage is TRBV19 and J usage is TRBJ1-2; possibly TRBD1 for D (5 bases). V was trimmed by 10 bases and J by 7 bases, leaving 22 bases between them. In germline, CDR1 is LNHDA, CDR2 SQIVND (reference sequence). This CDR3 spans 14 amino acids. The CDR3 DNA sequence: TGTGCCACGACGTTGGGGCAGGGAGTCCGTGGCTACACCTTC. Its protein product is CATTLGQGVRGYTF.